Detailed here is one T cell receptor (beta chain). The sample comes from a study of technical replicates of blood from a few donors. Profiled with immunoSEQ multiplex PCR; TCRdb holds only in-frame clones, not every one. The data contain roughly 12,000 clones, 85% to 95% of them singletons. Germline loops: CDR1 SGHVS, CDR2 FNYEAQ. After removal of 2 bases from V and 10 bases from J, the junction contained 4 bases not matched to a gene. The CDR3 spans 13 residues. The receptor was isolated from a human donor in good health. The rearrangement joins TRBV7-6 to TRBJ2-1; 8 bases fit TRBD2. Sample: PBMCs. CDR3: CASSLTGLVEQFF. CDR3 coding DNA: TGTGCCAGCAGCTTAACGGGACTAGTAGAGCAGTTCTTC.